This TCR beta chain was sequenced for a study of T cell changes during pregnancy in multiple sclerosis. Assay used: immunoSEQ multiplex PCR; TCRdb lists only in-frame clones, some missing. The table shows around 70,000 clones, with 85% to 95% occurring only once. V gave up 8 bases and J gave up 0 bases, with 7 bases separating them. Germline values: CDR1 MNHEY, CDR2 SVGAGI. This CDR3 spans 13 amino acids. Specimen: peripheral blood, collected before pregnancy. The chain is built from TRBV6-5 and TRBJ2-2, with a possible D match to TRBD1 (5 bases). The clonotype was recovered from a female donor with multiple sclerosis, enrolled in a pregnancy study. The CDR3 bases are TGTGCCAGCGGACAAACGAACACCGGGGAGCTGTTTTTT. Amino acid sequence: CASGQTNTGELFF.